Each of the 2 T cell receptor beta chains below was sequenced from the same sample in a study of identical twins. TCRdb itself ran the 5' RACE reads through MiXCR, one entry per CDR3 protein. The table has just over 500,000 distinct CDR3 sequences, 20% to 25% seen once. These data also featured in a second study, about T cells expressing NK-cell markers.

The sequenced sample was CD4+ T cells sorted from blood. The receptors were gathered from a woman aged 18-29 years in good health.

This clonotype came up a few times. The rearrangement uses TRBV4-3 and TRBJ2-7, with 13 bases fitting TRBD2. The CDR3 has 13 residues. The V gene end was trimmed by 6 bases and the J gene end by 5 bases; junction bases not matched to a gene: 1. The germline V gene has CDR1 LGHNA and CDR2 YSLEER. The CDR3 bases are TGCGCCAGCAGTGGACTAGCGGGAGACGAGCAGTACTTC. As protein: CASSGLAGDEQYF.

V and J are TRBV28 and TRBJ2-5; possibly TRBD2 for D (6 bases). Germline V gene data show CDR1 as MDHEN and CDR2 as SYDVKM. V dropped 3 bases and J dropped 5 bases, with 16 bases sitting between them. This CDR3 comprises 15 residues. In nucleotides, the CDR3 is TGTGCCAGCAGTTTTCGTGAGCGGGTCTTCGAGACCCAGTACTTC. Translated: CASSFRERVFETQYF.